This TCR beta chain came from a study of control samples from healthy donors and cancer patients. Profiled with immunoSEQ multiplex PCR; TCRdb holds only in-frame clones, not every one. The sample carries about 120,000 clones, about 87% recorded once. The CDR3 spans 13 residues. V dropped 3 bases and J dropped 0 bases, with 6 bases sitting between them. Germline V CDR1 and CDR2: SGDLS, YYNGEE. The sequence derives from a man between 60 and 75 years old in good health. The chain combines TRBV9 with TRBJ1-1; no definite D call. Specimen: blood. The CDR3 protein is CASSGVMNTEAFF. The CDR3 nucleotides read TGTGCCAGCAGCGGAGTCATGAACACTGAAGCTTTCTTT.